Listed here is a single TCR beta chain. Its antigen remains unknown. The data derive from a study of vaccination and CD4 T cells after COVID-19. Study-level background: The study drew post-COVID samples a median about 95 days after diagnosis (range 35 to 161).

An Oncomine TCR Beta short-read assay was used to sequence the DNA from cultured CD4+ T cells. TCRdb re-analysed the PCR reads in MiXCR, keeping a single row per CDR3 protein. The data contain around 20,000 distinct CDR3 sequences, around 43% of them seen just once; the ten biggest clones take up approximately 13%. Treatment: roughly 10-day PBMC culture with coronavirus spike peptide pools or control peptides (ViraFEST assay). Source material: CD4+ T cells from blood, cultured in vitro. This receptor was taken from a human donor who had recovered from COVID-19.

The CDR3 reads CSARDLLARSTDTQYF. CDR3 sequence (DNA): TGCAGTGCTAGAGATTTACTAGCACGTAGCACAGATACGCAGTATTTT. This chain links TRBV20-1 with TRBJ2-3; perhaps TRBD2 as D (6 bases). Trimming removed 0 bases from V and 0 bases from J, with 13 bases in between. CDR1 is DFQATT and CDR2 is SNEGSKA in the germline V gene (reference sequence). This CDR3 comprises 16 residues.